The clone carrying this TCR beta chain was observed a handful of times. TCRdb recomputed calls from the 5' RACE reads with MiXCR, one row per CDR3 protein. The sample lists 700,000 or so distinct CDR3 sequences, 8% to 9% occurring once. This entry is derived from a study of identical twins. The CDR3 runs 13 residues. From germline, CDR1 is SGHRS and CDR2 YFSETQ. V shed 0 bases and J 9 bases; nucleotides not matched to a gene: 3. Another study also made use of these data, one on yellow fever vaccine responses in identical twins.

The sample was PBMCs. This receptor was identified in a woman between 18 and 29 years old in good health. The V and J genes are TRBV5-1 and TRBJ2-1, with 7 bases identical to TRBD2. The CDR3 is CASSLGGEGEQFF. In DNA form, the CDR3 reads TGCGCCAGCAGCTTGGGGGGGGAGGGTGAGCAGTTCTTC.